The clone carrying this T cell receptor (beta chain) showed up many times. Aged 18 to 65, the patients had hyperthyroidism that was newly diagnosed and had lasted under 2 months. This sample stems from a study of T cells in Graves' hyperthyroidism and ophthalmopathy. Amplification of TCR beta CDR3 regions used RNA as the template. During a first-round RT-PCR of the TCR CDR3, the HTBI primer set was used. TCRdb re-analysed the multiplex PCR reads in MiXCR, keeping a single row per CDR3 protein. The repertoire has fewer than 800,000 distinct CDR3 sequences, roughly 15% of them found once; the top ten carry under 9.5%. The V end lost 0 bases, the J end lost 4 bases, and 7 bases lay between the germline ends. CDR3 size: 12 residues. Germline values: CDR1 DFQATT, CDR2 SNEGSKA (reference sequence).

Sequencing was performed on blood. The chain has TRBV20-1 and TRBJ2-7, with D tentatively TRBD1 (6 bases). This clonotype originated in a man aged 18 to 30 with Graves' hyperthyroidism. CDR3 DNA: TGCAGTGCTAGAGAGCAGGGGTACGAGCAGTACTTC. It encodes CSAREQGYEQYF.